These 2 T cell receptor beta chains were all obtained from the same sample, sequenced in a study of T cell clonality in common variable immunodeficiency. The repertoire was sequenced with immunoSEQ multiplex PCR; TCRdb's copy has only in-frame clones and lacks some. Sampling found about 39,000 clones, none seen once. The sequencing sample was made of peripheral blood mononuclear cells. The receptors originated from a person aged 18 to 70 in good health.

This clone appeared many times. The read falls 3 residues short of the CDR3 end, and the missing part is taken from the germline J gene. The chain carries TRBV12-5 and TRBJ1-2; TRBD1 matches 10 bases. The CDR3 is made up of 12 amino acids. The germline CDR1 and CDR2 sequences are LGHNT and FRNRAP. Here the CDR3 reads CASADRGLGYTF. Partial CDR3 DNA: TGTGCTAGTGCCGACAGGGGGCTCGGC.

As for this clone: The read falls 3 residues short of the CDR3 end, and the missing part is taken from the germline J gene. V gene TRBV10-2 combines with J gene TRBJ2-2; 8 nucleotides align to TRBD1. Germline CDR1 reads WSHSY; CDR2 reads SAAADI. V was pared by 10 bases and J by 7 bases, with 11 bases of the junction left unmatched. This CDR3 has 14 amino acids. The CDR3 loop reads CATLRTGSNGELFF. The CDR3 DNA, read in part, is TGCGCCACCCTTCGGACAGGGTCGAACGGGGAG.